The source of this T cell receptor beta chain is a study of cytomegalovirus exposure and HLA in healthy donors. This CDR3 spans 17 amino acids. Germline values: CDR1 SGHAT, CDR2 FQNNGV. V shed 5 bases and J 5 bases; nucleotides not matched to a gene: 13. PCR amplification relied on 60 Vbeta primers (plus 13 Jbeta primers). The table came from immunoSEQ multiplex PCR; TCRdb's copy has only in-frame clones and leaves some out. The sample shows about 180,000 clones, 77% of them seen only once. This clone was counted a few times. The gene calls are TRBV11-2 and TRBJ2-5; TRBD1 matches 11 bases. Specimen: PBMCs. This receptor was identified in a man between 18 and 29 years old in good health and CMV-seronegative. CDR3 protein: CASSVGTRTGGRETQYF. CDR3 sequence (DNA): TGTGCCAGCAGCGTAGGAACTCGGACAGGGGGCAGGGAGACCCAGTACTTC.